This TCR beta chain was sequenced in a study of tumor-infiltrating lymphocytes in primary liver carcinoma. Study in general: Tumor lesions were T1-T3 N0M0 and spanned roughly 4.2 to 11 cm.

Synthesis of TCR beta cDNA was carried out from 500 ng total RNA with a constant-region primer. Slightly modified ARM-PCR with three nested multiplex PCR rounds yielded TCR beta libraries. Primers for the first two PCR rounds were TRBV1-TRBV30 forward primers and a C-beta reverse primer (roughly 10 cycles per round). TCRdb redid the calling of the multiplex PCR reads with MiXCR, one entry per CDR3 protein. The table lists about 130,000 distinct CDR3 sequences, 60% to 75% of them singletons, with approximately 8.9% in the top ten. The tissue used was unsorted bulk material of about 17-33 mg. RNA and DNA were co-extracted from it with the AllPrep DNA/RNA mini kit. V shed 3 bases and J shed 3 bases, with 10 bases lying between them. Germline V gene sequence: CDR1 SGDLS, CDR2 YYNGEE. The CDR3 has 14 residues.

This chain connects TRBV9 to TRBJ1-3; D possibly corresponds to TRBD1 (6 bases). This receptor was taken from an older woman with primary liver carcinoma and hepatitis B virus infection. Material for sequencing was liver tumor tissue from sampling region 3. The subset is: tumor region T3, left-lateral pole. The CDR3 DNA reads as TGTGCCAGCAGCGCTCAGGGGTATGGAAACACCATATATTTT. It translates to CASSAQGYGNTIYF.